This paragraph covers one T cell receptor beta chain sequence. TCRdb re-called the PCR reads via MiXCR. The sample has about 40,000 clones, under 20% seen once. This entry is derived from a study of metastatic and nonmetastatic thyroid tumors. CDR3 size: 16 residues. Unmatched junction bases numbered 7, after V lost 6 bases and J lost 0 bases. CDR1 and CDR2 (germline): MNHNS, SASEGT. Thyroid surgery took place with no prior treatment in any patient. The chain recombines TRBV6-1 with TRBJ2-1, with 8 bases identical to TRBD2. The receptor was derived from a female donor with papillary thyroid cancer or a benign thyroid nodule (not recorded which). Some clones in this sample may be carry-over from other donors' samples. Sequencing was carried out using tumor tissue. As DNA, the CDR3 is TGTGCCAGCAGCTTAACTAGCGGTGACTCCTACAATGAGCAGTTCTTC. It translates to CASSLTSGDSYNEQFF.